This T cell receptor (beta chain) is drawn from a study of read filtering for tumor transcriptome and immune sequencing. This clonotype was found many times. Deletions cut 5 bases from V and 0 bases from J, with 16 bases between. CDR1 and CDR2 (germline): DFQATT, SNEGSKA (reference sequence). The CDR3 loop spans 15 amino acids. Molecular barcoded adaptors covering alpha/delta and beta/gamma chains were used on approximately 440 ng RNA. TCRdb re-analysed the reads in MiXCR, keeping a single row per CDR3 protein. The sample records around 40,000 distinct CDR3 sequences, approximately 12% being singletons.

This TCR came from a donor at least 40 years old with multiple myeloma. The chain uses TRBV20-1 and TRBJ1-1; no firm D call. Sequenced input: a population of CD138-negative cells sorted from bone marrow. CDR3 loop: CSAESPGHMNTEAFF. The CDR3 DNA is TGCAGTGCTGAATCTCCGGGTCACATGAACACTGAAGCTTTCTTT.